Following are 2 T cell receptor beta chains from one sample sequenced in a study of blood T cells in healthy people across ages. PCR was performed a second time for about 6 to 11 cycles using a sample-barcoded 5' primer and a J-beta primer mix. A single record per CDR3 protein comes from TCRdb applying MiXCR to the 5' RACE reads. The sample carries about 1,600,000 distinct CDR3 sequences, roughly 40% recorded once. The sequenced sample consisted of blood. The receptor set was obtained from a woman aged 18-30 years in good health.

As regards this clonotype: A far larger clone is one nucleotide away, so this likely arose from a read error. The chain has TRBV5-1 and TRBJ2-1; 8 bases match TRBD2. This CDR3 is 15 amino acids long. Germline values: CDR1 SGHRS, CDR2 YFSETQ. The CDR3, as DNA: TGCGTCAGCAGCTCCTCCGGGACTAGCTACAATGAGCAGTTCTTC. Its translation is CVSSSSGTSYNEQFF. Complete variable domain (other parts from reference TRBV5-1 and TRBJ2-1): KAGVTQTPRYLIKTRGQQVTLSCSPISGHRSVSWYQQTPGQGLQFLFEYFSETQRNKGNFPGRFSGRQFSNSRSEMNVSTLELGDSALYLCVSSSSGTSYNEQFFGPGTRLTVL.

V usage is TRBV4-1 and J usage is TRBJ1-5; D is undetermined. There are 15 residues in the CDR3. Deletions cut 4 bases from V and 0 bases from J, with 10 bases between. Germline V gives CDR1 MGHRA, CDR2 YSYEKL. The CDR3 coding sequence is TGCGCCAGCAGCCCTTACGAGGATAGCAATCAGCCCCAGCATTTT. Its protein product is CASSPYEDSNQPQHF.